This T cell receptor beta chain was documented in a study of blood T cell repertoires in COVID-19. About the study: Acute and convalescent COVID-19 specimens originated in the United States, Italy and Spain. PBMCs, B-cell-depleted T cells, or T cells were the source of the cDNA or gDNA that made up the material.

Trimming pared 1 base from V and 4 bases from J, leaving 9 bases between. Germline values: CDR1 SGHNT, CDR2 YYREEE (reference sequence). CDR3 length: 13 amino acids. The authors' processing: Amplification of reference gene primers was used by the study to estimate nucleated cell counts. The table came from immunoSEQ multiplex PCR; TCRdb's copy has only in-frame clones and leaves some out. D and trimming were read from the DNA, whereas the V and J calls and clone size are those reported in that table. The table records about 240,000 clones, approximately 86% of them present only once. The V gene is TRBV5-4, the J gene TRBJ2-7; D perhaps matches TRBD1 (7 bases). Sequencing used peripheral blood. The TCR was taken from a man between 60 and 75 years old who had recovered from COVID-19. This chain's CDR3 is CASSLPGGYEQYF. The CDR3 nucleotides read TGTGCCAGCAGCTTGCCAGGGGGGTACGAGCAGTACTTC.